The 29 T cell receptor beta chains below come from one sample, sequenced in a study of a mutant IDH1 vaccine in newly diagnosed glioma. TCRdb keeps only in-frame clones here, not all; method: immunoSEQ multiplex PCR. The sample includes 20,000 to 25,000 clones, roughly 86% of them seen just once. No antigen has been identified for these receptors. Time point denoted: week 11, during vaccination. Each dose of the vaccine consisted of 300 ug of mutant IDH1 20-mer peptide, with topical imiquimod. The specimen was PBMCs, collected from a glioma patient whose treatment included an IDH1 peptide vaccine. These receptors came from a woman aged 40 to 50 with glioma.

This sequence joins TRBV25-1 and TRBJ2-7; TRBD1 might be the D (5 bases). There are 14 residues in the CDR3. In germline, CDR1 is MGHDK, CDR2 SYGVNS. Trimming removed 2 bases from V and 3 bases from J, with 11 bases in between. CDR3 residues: CASSEIDRDYEQYF. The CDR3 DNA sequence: TGTGCCAGCAGTGAAATCGACAGAGACTACGAGCAGTACTTC.

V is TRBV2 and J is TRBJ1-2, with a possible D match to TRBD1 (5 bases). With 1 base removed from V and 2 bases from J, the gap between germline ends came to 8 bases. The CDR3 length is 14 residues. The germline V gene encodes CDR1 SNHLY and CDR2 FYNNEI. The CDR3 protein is CASSEGRVNYGYTF. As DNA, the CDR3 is TGTGCCAGCAGTGAAGGCAGGGTAAACTATGGCTACACCTTC.

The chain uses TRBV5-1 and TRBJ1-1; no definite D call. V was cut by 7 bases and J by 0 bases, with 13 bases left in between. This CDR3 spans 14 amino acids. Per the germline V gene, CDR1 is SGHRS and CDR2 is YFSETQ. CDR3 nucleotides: TGCGCCAGCCAAGAAAGAGTTTTGAACACTGAAGCTTTCTTT. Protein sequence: CASQERVLNTEAFF.

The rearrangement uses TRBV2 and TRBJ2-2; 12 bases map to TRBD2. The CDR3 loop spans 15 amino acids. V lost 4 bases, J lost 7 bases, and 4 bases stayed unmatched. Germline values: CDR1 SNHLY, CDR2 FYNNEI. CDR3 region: CASSGLAGVIGELFF. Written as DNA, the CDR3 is TGTGCCAGCAGTGGACTAGCGGGAGTAATCGGGGAGCTGTTTTTT.

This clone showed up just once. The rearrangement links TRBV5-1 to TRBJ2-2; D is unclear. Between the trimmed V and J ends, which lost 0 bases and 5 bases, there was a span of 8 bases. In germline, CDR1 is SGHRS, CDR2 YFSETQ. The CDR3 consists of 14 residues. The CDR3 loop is CASSLDPRTGELFF. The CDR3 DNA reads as TGCGCCAGCAGCTTGGATCCGAGGACCGGGGAGCTGTTTTTT. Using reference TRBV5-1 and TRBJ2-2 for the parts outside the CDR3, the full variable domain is KAGVTQTPRYLIKTRGQQVTLSCSPISGHRSVSWYQQTPGQGLQFLFEYFSETQRNKGNFPGRFSGRQFSNSRSEMNVSTLELGDSALYLCASSLDPRTGELFFGEGSRLTVL.

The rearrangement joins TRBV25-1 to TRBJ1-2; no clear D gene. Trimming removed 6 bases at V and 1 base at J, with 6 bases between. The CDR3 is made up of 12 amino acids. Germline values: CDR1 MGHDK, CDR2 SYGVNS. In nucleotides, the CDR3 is TGTGCCAGCAGAGGCGTTAACTATGGCTACACCTTC. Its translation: CASRGVNYGYTF.

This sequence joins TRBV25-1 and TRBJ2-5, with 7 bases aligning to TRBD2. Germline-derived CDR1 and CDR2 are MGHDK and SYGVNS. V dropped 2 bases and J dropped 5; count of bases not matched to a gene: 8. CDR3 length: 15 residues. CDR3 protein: CASSESQAGRETQYF. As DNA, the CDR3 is TGTGCCAGCAGTGAAAGTCAAGCGGGAAGGGAGACCCAGTACTTC. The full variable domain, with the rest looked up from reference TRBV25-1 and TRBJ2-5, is EADIYQTPRYLVIGTGKKITLECSQTMGHDKMYWYQQDPGMELHLIHYSYGVNSTEKGDLSSESTVSRIRTEHFPLTLESARPSHTSQYLCASSESQAGRETQYFGPGTRLLVL.

The CDR3 protein is CSVPTGIGDNEQFF. The DNA for the CDR3 is TGCAGCGTTCCGACAGGGATCGGCGACAATGAGCAGTTCTTC. The V gene is TRBV29-1, the J gene TRBJ2-1; 7 bases agree with TRBD1. Germline CDR1 reads SQVTM; CDR2 reads ANQGSEA. The length of the CDR3 is 14 residues. With 5 bases clipped from V and 5 bases from J, the junction kept 9 bases outside the gene matches.

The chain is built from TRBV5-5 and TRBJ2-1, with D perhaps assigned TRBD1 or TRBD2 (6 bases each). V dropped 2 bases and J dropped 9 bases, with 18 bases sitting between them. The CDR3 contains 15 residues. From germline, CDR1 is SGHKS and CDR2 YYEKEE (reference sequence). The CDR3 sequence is CASSLQTGGFVEQFF. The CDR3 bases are TGTGCCAGCAGCTTACAGACAGGAGGGTTCGTTGAGCAGTTCTTC.

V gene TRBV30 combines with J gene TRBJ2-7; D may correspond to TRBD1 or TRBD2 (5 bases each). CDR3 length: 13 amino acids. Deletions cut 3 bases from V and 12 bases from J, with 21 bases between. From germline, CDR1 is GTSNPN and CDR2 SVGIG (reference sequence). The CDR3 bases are TGTGCCTGGAGCGGGGCACTTGCCTTCCTTCCGTACTTC. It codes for CAWSGALAFLPYF. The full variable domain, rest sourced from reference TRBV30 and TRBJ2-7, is SQTIHQWPATLVQPVGSPLSLECTVEGTSNPNLYWYRQAAGRGLQLLFYSVGIGQISSEVPQNLSASRPQDRQFILSSKKLLLSDSGFYLCAWSGALAFLPYFGPGTRLTVT.

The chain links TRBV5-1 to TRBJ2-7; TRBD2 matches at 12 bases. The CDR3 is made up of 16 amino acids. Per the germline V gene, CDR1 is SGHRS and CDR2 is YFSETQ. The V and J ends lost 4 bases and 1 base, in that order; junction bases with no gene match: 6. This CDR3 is CASSPGLAGPSYEQYF. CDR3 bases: TGCGCCAGCAGCCCGGGACTAGCGGGCCCTTCCTACGAGCAGTACTTC.

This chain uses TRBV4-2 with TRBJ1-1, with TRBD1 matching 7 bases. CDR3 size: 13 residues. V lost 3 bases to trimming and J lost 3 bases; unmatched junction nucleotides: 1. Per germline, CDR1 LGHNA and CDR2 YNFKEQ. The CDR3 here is CASSQQGDTEAFF. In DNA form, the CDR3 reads TGTGCCAGCAGCCAGCAGGGGGACACTGAAGCTTTCTTT.

DNA of the CDR3: TGCGCCAGCAGCCGACTGATCCAAGAGACCCAGTACTTC. Protein product: CASSRLIQETQYF. This chain joins TRBV4-1 and TRBJ2-5; D unresolved. This CDR3 is built from 13 residues. The germline V and J ends were trimmed by 4 bases and 1 base, with 7 bases remaining between them. The germline V gene has CDR1 MGHRA and CDR2 YSYEKL.

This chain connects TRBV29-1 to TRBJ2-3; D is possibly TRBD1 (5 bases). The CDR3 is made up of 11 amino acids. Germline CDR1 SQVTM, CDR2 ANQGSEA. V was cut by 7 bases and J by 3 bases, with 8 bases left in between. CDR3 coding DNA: TGCAGCGCTAAGGGGACAGATACGCAGTATTTT. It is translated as CSAKGTDTQYF.

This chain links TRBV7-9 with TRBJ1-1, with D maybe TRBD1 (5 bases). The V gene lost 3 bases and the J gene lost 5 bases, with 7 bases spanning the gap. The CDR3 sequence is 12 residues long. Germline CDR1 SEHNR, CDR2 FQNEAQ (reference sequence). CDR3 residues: CASSFEGTEAFF. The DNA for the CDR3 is TGTGCCAGCAGCTTCGAGGGGACTGAAGCTTTCTTT.

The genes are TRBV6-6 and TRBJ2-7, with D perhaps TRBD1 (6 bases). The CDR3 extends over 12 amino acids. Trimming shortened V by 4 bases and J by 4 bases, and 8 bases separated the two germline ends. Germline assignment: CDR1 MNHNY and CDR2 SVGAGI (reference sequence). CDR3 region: CASSFQGYEQYF. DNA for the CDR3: TGTGCCAGCAGTTTCCAGGGGTACGAGCAGTACTTC.

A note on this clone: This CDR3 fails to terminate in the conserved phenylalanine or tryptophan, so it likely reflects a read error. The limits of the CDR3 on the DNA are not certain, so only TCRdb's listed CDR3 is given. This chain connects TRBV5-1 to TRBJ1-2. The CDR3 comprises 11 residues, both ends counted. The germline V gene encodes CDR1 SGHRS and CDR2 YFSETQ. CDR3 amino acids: CASSLGLKGII.

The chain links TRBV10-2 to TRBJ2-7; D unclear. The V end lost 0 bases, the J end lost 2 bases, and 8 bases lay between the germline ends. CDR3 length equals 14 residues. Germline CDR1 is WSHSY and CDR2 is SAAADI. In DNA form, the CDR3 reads TGCGCCAGCAGTGAGTCGACATTCCCCTACGAGCAGTACTTC. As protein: CASSESTFPYEQYF.

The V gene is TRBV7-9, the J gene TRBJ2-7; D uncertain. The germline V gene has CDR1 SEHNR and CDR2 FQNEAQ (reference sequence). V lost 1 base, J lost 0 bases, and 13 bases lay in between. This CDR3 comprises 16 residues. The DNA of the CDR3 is TGTGCCAGCAGCTTAGATTCGCCCAGGAGCTCCTACGAGCAGTACTTC. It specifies CASSLDSPRSSYEQYF.

DNA of the CDR3: TGTGCCAGCAGCTTAGGCGGATTCATGAACACTGAAGCTTTCTTT. Translated: CASSLGGFMNTEAFF. J is TRBJ1-1 and V is TRBV7-2; D not certain. Per germline, CDR1 SGHTA and CDR2 FQGNSA. Trimming shortened V by 1 base and J by 0 bases, and 9 bases separated the two germline ends. CDR3 length: 15 residues.

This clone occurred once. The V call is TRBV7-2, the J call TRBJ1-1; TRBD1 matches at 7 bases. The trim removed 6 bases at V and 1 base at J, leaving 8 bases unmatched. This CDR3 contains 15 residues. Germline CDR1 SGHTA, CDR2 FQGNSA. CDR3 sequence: CASSLWDRQNTEAFF. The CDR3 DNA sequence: TGTGCCAGCAGTTTATGGGACAGACAGAACACTGAAGCTTTCTTT.

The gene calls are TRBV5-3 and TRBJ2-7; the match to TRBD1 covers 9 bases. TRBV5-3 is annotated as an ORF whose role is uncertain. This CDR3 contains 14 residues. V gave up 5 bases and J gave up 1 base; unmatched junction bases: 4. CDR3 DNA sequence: TGTGCCAGAAGTTCGGACAGGGGATCCTACGAGCAGTACTTC. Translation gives CARSSDRGSYEQYF.

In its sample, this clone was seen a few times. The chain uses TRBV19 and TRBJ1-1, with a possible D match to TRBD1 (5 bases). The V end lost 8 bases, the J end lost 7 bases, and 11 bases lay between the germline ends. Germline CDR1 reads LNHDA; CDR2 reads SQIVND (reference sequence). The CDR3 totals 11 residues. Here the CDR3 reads CASGWDGEAFF. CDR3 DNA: TGTGCCAGTGGATGGGACGGTGAAGCTTTCTTT.

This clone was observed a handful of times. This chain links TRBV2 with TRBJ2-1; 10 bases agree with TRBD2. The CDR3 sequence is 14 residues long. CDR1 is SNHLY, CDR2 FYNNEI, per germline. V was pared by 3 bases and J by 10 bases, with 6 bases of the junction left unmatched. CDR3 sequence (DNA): TGTGCCAGCAGTGAGGGGACTAGCGTTGGAGAGCAGTTCTTC. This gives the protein CASSEGTSVGEQFF. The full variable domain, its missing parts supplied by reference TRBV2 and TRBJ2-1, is EPEVTQTPSHQVTQMGQEVILRCVPISNHLYFYWYRQILGQKVEFLVSFYNNEISEKSEIFDDQFSVERPDGSNFTLKIRSTKLEDSAMYFCASSEGTSVGEQFFGPGTRLTVL.

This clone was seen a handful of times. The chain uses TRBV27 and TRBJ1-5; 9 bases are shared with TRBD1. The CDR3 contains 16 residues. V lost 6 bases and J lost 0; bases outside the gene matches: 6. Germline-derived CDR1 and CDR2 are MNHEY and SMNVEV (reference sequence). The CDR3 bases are TGTGCCAGCAGACCGGGACAGGGTCATAGCAATCAGCCCCAGCATTTT. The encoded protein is CASRPGQGHSNQPQHF.

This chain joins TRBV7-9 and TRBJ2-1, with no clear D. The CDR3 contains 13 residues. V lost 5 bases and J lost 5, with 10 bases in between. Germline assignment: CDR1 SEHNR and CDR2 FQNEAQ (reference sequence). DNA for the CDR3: TGTGCCAGCAGCCCTCTTTCAGACAATGAGCAGTTCTTC. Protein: CASSPLSDNEQFF.

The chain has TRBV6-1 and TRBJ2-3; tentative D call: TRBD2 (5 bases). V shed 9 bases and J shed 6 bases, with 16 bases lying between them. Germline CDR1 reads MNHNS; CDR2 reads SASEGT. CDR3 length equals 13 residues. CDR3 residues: CASWTRLTDTQYF. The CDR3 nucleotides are TGTGCCAGTTGGACTCGCCTGACGGATACGCAGTATTTT.

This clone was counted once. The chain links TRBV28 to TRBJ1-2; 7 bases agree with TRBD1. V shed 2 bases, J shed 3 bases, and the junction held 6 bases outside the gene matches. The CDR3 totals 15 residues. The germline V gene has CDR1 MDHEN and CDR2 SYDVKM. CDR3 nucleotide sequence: TGTGCCAGCAGTTTAGGGACAGCAAGCTACTATGGCTACACCTTC. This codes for CASSLGTASYYGYTF.

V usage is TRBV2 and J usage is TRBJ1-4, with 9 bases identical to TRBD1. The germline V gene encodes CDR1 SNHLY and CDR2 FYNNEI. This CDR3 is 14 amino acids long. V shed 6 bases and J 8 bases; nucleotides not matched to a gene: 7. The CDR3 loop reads CASRGQGTREKLFF. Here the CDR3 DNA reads TGTGCCAGCAGGGGACAGGGAACTAGAGAAAAACTGTTTTTT. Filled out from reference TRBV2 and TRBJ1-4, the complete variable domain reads EPEVTQTPSHQVTQMGQEVILRCVPISNHLYFYWYRQILGQKVEFLVSFYNNEISEKSEIFDDQFSVERPDGSNFTLKIRSTKLEDSAMYFCASRGQGTREKLFFGSGTQLSVL.